Below, 22 T cell receptor beta chains from the same sample are listed, as sequenced in a study of shared clonotypes between healthy human individuals. Sequenced by immunoSEQ multiplex PCR; TCRdb stores in-frame clones only, minus some. The table records more than 2,000,000 clones, over 90% of them present only once. Sequencing was performed on naive CD4+ T cells from PBMCs. Subset in this sample: CD45RA+ positively selected. The origin of the receptors is a man aged 18-30 years in good health. Some clones in this sample may be carry-over from other donors' samples.

In its sample, this clone was seen once. Written as DNA, the CDR3 is TGTGCCAGCAGTTACTCGGAGTTAGGGGCCTACGAGCAGTACTTC. It is translated as CASSYSELGAYEQYF. The chain recombines TRBV6-5 with TRBJ2-7; a weak D match, TRBD1 (5 bases). Deletions cut 0 bases from V and 2 bases from J, with 11 bases between. In germline, CDR1 is MNHEY, CDR2 SVGAGI. This CDR3 spans 15 amino acids.

The chain links TRBV6-5 to TRBJ2-1; 9 bases are shared with TRBD2. The V gene end was trimmed by 4 bases and the J gene end by 6 bases; junction bases not matched to a gene: 4. The germline gives CDR1 MNHEY, CDR2 SVGAGI. This CDR3 is 14 amino acids long. CDR3 loop: CASSFSGSANEQFF. The CDR3 region has the DNA TGTGCCAGCAGTTTTAGCGGGAGCGCCAATGAGCAGTTCTTC.

The count of this clone is one. The CDR3 DNA follows: TGTGCCAGCCGGGGACTAGCGGGAGGCTATGAGCAGTTCTTC. Translated, it gives CASRGLAGGYEQFF. V is TRBV10-3 and J is TRBJ2-1; 15 nucleotides line up with TRBD2. After removal of 10 bases from V and 8 bases from J, the junction contained 6 bases not matched to a gene. The germline gives CDR1 ENHRY, CDR2 SYGVKD. The CDR3 loop spans 14 amino acids.

This chain connects TRBV6-1 to TRBJ1-2, with D unresolved. The CDR3 totals 14 residues. Germline values: CDR1 MNHNS, CDR2 SASEGT. V was trimmed by 0 bases and J by 8 bases, leaving 13 bases between them. The CDR3 DNA reads TGTGCCAGCAGTGAAGCAGGGCGGAAAATAGGCTACACCTTC. It yields the protein CASSEAGRKIGYTF.

This rearrangement joins TRBV2 to TRBJ1-2; no clear D gene. Trimming cost V 5 bases and J 0 bases, with 13 bases left between them. Germline values: CDR1 SNHLY, CDR2 FYNNEI. There are 15 residues in the CDR3. The chain's CDR3 is CASSRETATNYGYTF. The CDR3 nucleotides read TGTGCCAGCAGTAGGGAGACGGCTACTAACTATGGCTACACCTTC.

The rearrangement links TRBV28 to TRBJ2-7; possibly TRBD2 for D (5 bases). Trimming pared 6 bases from V and 4 bases from J, leaving 19 bases between. CDR1 and CDR2 from the germline V gene are MDHEN and SYDVKM. The CDR3 is 15 residues long. The CDR3 protein is CASSSASRDGYEQYF. The CDR3 DNA follows: TGTGCCAGCAGCTCCGCCAGCCGGGATGGTTACGAGCAGTACTTC.

V usage is TRBV5-1 and J usage is TRBJ2-3; the D gene is possibly TRBD1 (5 bases). The CDR3 is 18 residues long. Trimming cost V 4 bases and J 2 bases, with 23 bases left between them. Germline CDR1 reads SGHRS; CDR2 reads YFSETQ. The CDR3 loop is CASSRVPTVVGNTDTQYF. For the CDR3, the DNA is TGCGCCAGCAGCCGAGTCCCGACAGTCGTGGGGAACACAGATACGCAGTATTTT.

The J gene is TRBJ1-3, the V gene TRBV7-9, with TRBD1 as a possible D gene (5 bases). V lost 0 bases, J lost 4 bases, and 13 bases lay in between. The germline V gene has CDR1 SEHNR and CDR2 FQNEAQ (reference sequence). CDR3 length: 16 amino acids. This chain's CDR3 is CASSLARGAPGNTIYF. For the CDR3, the DNA is TGTGCCAGCAGCTTAGCGAGGGGAGCGCCAGGAAACACCATATATTTT.

V and J are TRBV29-1 and TRBJ1-3, with D uncertain. The V gene lost 3 bases and the J gene lost 0 bases, with 12 bases spanning the gap. CDR1 and CDR2 from the germline V gene are SQVTM and ANQGSEA. The CDR3 covers 15 residues. The CDR3 nucleotides read TGCAGCGTTGACGACGGCACTAGCTCTGGAAACACCATATATTTT. Translating gives CSVDDGTSSGNTIYF.

About this clone: The sample holds other DNA sequences that translate to the same CDR3. The chain carries TRBV6-5 and TRBJ2-1; 12 bases align to TRBD2. CDR3 length equals 15 residues. V shed 5 bases, J shed 7 bases, and the junction held 6 bases outside the gene matches. Germline V gives CDR1 MNHEY, CDR2 SVGAGI. The CDR3 DNA sequence: TGTGCCAGCAGTACCCTAGCGGGAGGGAGGAATGAGCAGTTCTTC. Translated: CASSTLAGGRNEQFF.

The genes are TRBV28 and TRBJ1-1; 8 positions match TRBD1. Germline trimming cut 2 bases from V and 1 base from J; bases unmatched to any gene: 9. The CDR3 is made up of 17 amino acids. Germline-derived CDR1 and CDR2 are MDHEN and SYDVKM. The CDR3 nucleotides are TGTGCCAGCAGTTTAATTAGGGCAGGGGGCGCGAACACTGAAGCTTTCTTT. This codes for CASSLIRAGGANTEAFF.

The chain couples TRBV28 to TRBJ1-5, with TRBD1 matching over 7 bases. With V trimmed by 5 bases and J by 6 bases, 10 bases remained unmatched. The length of the CDR3 is 15 residues. Germline V gene sequence: CDR1 MDHEN, CDR2 SYDVKM. CDR3 in amino acids: CASSPQGGSGQPQHF. CDR3 nucleotide sequence: TGTGCCAGCAGTCCGCAGGGGGGGTCGGGTCAGCCCCAGCATTTT.

V is TRBV15 and J is TRBJ1-2, with D perhaps matching TRBD1 (5 bases). Germline loops: CDR1 LNHNV, CDR2 YYDKDF (reference sequence). Trimming took 3 bases from V and 5 from J, leaving 16 bases between them. The CDR3 loop spans 15 amino acids. CDR3: CATSSPRGGDYGYTF. The CDR3 bases are TGTGCCACCAGCAGCCCCAGAGGAGGGGATTATGGCTACACCTTC.

This clone appeared once. V usage is TRBV28 and J usage is TRBJ1-2; D not certain. Per germline, CDR1 MDHEN and CDR2 SYDVKM. With 2 bases removed from V and 4 bases from J, the gap between germline ends came to 11 bases. CDR3 size: 14 residues. CDR3 loop: CASSLTQSLYGYTF. The CDR3 DNA follows: TGTGCCAGCAGTTTAACCCAGAGCCTCTATGGCTACACCTTC.

The rearrangement joins TRBV4-2 to TRBJ2-5; D remains unclear. Trimming took off 4 bases at V and 2 bases at J, with 20 bases between the two ends. CDR3 length equals 17 residues. Germline CDR1 reads LGHNA; CDR2 reads YNFKEQ. CDR3 sequence (DNA): TGTGCCAGCAGCCCCACCGGTGCAAGGGCGAGGCAAGAGACCCAGTACTTC. Translation: CASSPTGARARQETQYF.

Points on this clone: Other DNA sequences in this sample translate to the same CDR3. The CDR3 coding sequence is TGTGCCAGCAGTTTTCCGACAACCGGGGAGCTGTTTTTT. It translates to CASSFPTTGELFF. V is TRBV28 and J is TRBJ2-2; no definite D call. The germline gives CDR1 MDHEN, CDR2 SYDVKM. Trimming shortened V by 3 bases and J by 5 bases, and 7 bases separated the two germline ends. CDR3 length: 13 amino acids.

V is TRBV28 and J is TRBJ1-4; the match to TRBD1 covers 7 bases. This CDR3 is built from 14 residues. The V segment lost 11 bases and the J segment 7 bases; nucleotides outside the gene matches: 13. Germline V gene data show CDR1 as MDHEN and CDR2 as SYDVKM. CDR3 in amino acids: CAYHRGAFSEKLFF. The CDR3 coding sequence is TGTGCCTACCACAGGGGCGCATTTAGTGAAAAACTGTTTTTT.

The chain joins TRBV5-1 to TRBJ2-7, with 7 nucleotides matching TRBD2. CDR1 and CDR2 (germline): SGHRS, YFSETQ. This CDR3 is 17 amino acids long. The V segment lost 0 bases and the J segment 5 bases; nucleotides outside the gene matches: 14. The CDR3 spells CASSLAYRGQGGDEQYF. The CDR3 region has the DNA TGCGCCAGCAGCTTGGCCTACAGAGGGCAGGGAGGGGACGAGCAGTACTTC.

This clone was seen only a few times. This specimen includes other DNA sequences encoding the same CDR3. The chain combines TRBV29-1 with TRBJ2-7; 9 bases are a match to TRBD1. The CDR3 is 12 amino acids. Unmatched junction bases numbered 3, after V lost 7 bases and J lost 2 bases. Germline V gives CDR1 SQVTM, CDR2 ANQGSEA. The CDR3 loop reads CSAGTGPYEQYF. The CDR3 bases are TGCAGCGCTGGGACAGGGCCCTACGAGCAGTACTTC.

This chain connects TRBV12-5 to TRBJ2-6, with D possibly matching TRBD1 (5 bases). Germline-derived CDR1 and CDR2 are LGHNT and FRNRAP. CDR3 length: 19 amino acids. Trimming stripped 0 bases from V and 0 bases from J, with 15 bases between. This CDR3 reads CASGLVISLRDSGANVLTF. Written as DNA, the CDR3 is TGTGCTAGTGGTTTGGTCATCTCGCTCAGGGACTCTGGGGCCAACGTCCTGACTTTC.

The V call is TRBV5-4, the J call TRBJ2-2; D is undetermined. The CDR3 extends over 15 amino acids. Trimming removed 0 bases from V and 6 bases from J, with 12 bases in between. The germline CDR1 and CDR2 sequences are SGHNT and YYREEE (reference sequence). In DNA form, the CDR3 reads TGTGCCAGCAGCTTGGGTGCAGATCGGGCCGGGGAGCTGTTTTTT. Amino acids: CASSLGADRAGELFF.

V and J are TRBV4-1 and TRBJ2-7; 7 bases match TRBD2. Germline V lookup: CDR1 MGHRA, CDR2 YSYEKL. The CDR3 covers 16 residues. V was pared by 0 bases and J by 0 bases, with 5 bases of the junction left unmatched. In DNA, the CDR3 is TGCGCCAGCAGCCAAGATTCGGGAGGCCTCTCCTACGAGCAGTACTTC. This gives the protein CASSQDSGGLSYEQYF.